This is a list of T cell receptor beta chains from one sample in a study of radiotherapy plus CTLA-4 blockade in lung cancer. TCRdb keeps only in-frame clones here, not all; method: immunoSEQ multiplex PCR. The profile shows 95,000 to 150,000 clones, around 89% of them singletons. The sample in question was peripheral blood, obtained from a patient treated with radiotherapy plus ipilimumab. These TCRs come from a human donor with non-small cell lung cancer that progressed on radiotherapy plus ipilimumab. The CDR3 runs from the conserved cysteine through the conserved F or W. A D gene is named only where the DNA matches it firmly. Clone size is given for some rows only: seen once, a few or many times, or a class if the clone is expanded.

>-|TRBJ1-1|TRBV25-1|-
CASSESPERGPNTEAFF
TGTGCCAGCAGTGAAAGCCCGGAGCGGGGACCCAACACTGAAGCTTTCTTT
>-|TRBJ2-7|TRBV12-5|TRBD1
CASGLETGGFEQYF
TGTGCTAGTGGTTTGGAGACAGGGGGCTTCGAGCAGTACTTC
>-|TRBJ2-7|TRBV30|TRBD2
CAWARGGRPVKGEQYF
TGTGCCTGGGCACGGGGGGGTCGGCCCGTGAAGGGGGAGCAGTACTTC
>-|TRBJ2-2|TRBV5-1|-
CASSLEIGELFF
TGCGCCAGCAGCTTGGAGATCGGGGAGCTGTTTTTT
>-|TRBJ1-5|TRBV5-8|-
CASSLLDRTYSNQPQHF
TGTGCCAGCAGCTTGTTGGACAGAACCTATAGCAATCAGCCCCAGCATTTT
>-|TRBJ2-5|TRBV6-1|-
CASSLMRVETQYF
TGTGCCAGCAGTCTAATGAGGGTGGAGACCCAGTACTTC
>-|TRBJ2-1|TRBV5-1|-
CASRRPSSYNEQFF
TGCGCCAGCAGAAGGCCGAGCTCCTACAATGAGCAGTTCTTC
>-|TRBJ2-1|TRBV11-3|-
CASSLGRDGVLLVGNEQFF
TGTGCCAGCAGCTTAGGACGGGATGGCGTCTTACTCGTGGGGAATGAGCAGTTCTTC
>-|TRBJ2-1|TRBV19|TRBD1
CASSSTPGQGKDEQFF
TGTGCCAGTAGTTCGACTCCGGGACAGGGGAAGGACGAGCAGTTCTTC
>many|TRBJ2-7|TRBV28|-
CASSPPLRVGSYEQYF
TGTGCCAGCAGCCCCCCTTTACGGGTGGGGTCCTACGAGCAGTACTTC